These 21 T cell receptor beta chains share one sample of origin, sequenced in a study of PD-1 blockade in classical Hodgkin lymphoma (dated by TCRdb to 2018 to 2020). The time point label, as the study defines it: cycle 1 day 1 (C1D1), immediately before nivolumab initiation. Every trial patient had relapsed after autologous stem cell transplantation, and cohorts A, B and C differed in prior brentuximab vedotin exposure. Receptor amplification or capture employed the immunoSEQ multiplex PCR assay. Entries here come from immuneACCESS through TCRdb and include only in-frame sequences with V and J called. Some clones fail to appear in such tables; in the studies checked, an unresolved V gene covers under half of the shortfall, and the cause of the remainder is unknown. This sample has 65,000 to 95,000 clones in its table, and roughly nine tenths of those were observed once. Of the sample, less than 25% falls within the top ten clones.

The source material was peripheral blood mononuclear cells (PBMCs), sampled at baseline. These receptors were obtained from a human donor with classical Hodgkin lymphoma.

The CDR3 DNA sequence: TGTGCCAGCAGCCCTGGATCGGGGGCCGTCTACGAGCAGTACTTC. This gives the protein CASSPGSGAVYEQYF. The chain is built from TRBV7-2 and TRBJ2-7; D may correspond to TRBD1 or TRBD2 (6 bases each). V lost 5 bases and J lost 3, with 17 bases in between. This CDR3 has 15 amino acids. Germline values: CDR1 SGHTA, CDR2 FQGNSA.

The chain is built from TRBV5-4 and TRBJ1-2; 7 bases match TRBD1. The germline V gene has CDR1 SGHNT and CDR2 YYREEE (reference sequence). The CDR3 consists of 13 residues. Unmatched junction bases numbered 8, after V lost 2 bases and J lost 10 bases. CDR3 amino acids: CASSFSGGPDYTF. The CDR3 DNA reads TGTGCCAGCAGCTTTTCAGGGGGGCCCGACTACACCTTC.

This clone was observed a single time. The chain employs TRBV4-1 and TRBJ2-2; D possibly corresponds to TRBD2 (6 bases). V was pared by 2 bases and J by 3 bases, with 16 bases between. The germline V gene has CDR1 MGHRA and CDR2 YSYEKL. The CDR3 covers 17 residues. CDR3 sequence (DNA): TGCGCCAGCAGCCAACCCTACGGGGGAGGACACACCGGGGAGCTGTTTTTT. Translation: CASSQPYGGGHTGELFF.

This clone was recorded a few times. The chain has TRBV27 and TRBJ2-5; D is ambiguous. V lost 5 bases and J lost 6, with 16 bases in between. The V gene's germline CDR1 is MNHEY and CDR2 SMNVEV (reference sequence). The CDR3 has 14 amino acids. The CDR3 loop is CASSRASTEKTQYF. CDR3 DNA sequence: TGTGCCAGCAGTCGTGCCTCAACCGAGAAGACCCAGTACTTC.

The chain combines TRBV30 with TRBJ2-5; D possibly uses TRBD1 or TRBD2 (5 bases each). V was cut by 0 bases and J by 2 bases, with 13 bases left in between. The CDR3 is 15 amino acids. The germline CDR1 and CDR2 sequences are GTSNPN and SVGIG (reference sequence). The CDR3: CAWSVIGTAQETQYF. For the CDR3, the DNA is TGTGCCTGGAGTGTAATCGGGACGGCGCAAGAGACCCAGTACTTC. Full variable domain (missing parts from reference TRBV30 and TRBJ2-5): SQTIHQWPATLVQPVGSPLSLECTVEGTSNPNLYWYRQAAGRGLQLLFYSVGIGQISSEVPQNLSASRPQDRQFILSSKKLLLSDSGFYLCAWSVIGTAQETQYFGPGTRLLVL.

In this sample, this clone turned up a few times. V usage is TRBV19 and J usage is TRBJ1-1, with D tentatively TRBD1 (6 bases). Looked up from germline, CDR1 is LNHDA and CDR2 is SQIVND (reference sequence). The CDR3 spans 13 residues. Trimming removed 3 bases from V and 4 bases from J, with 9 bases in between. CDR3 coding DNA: TGTGCCAGTAGTATCCAGGGGACCACTGAAGCTTTCTTT. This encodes CASSIQGTTEAFF.

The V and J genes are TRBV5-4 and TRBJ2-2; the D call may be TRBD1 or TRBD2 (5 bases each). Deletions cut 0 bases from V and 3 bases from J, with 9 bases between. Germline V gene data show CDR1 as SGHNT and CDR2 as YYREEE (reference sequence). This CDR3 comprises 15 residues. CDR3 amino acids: CASSLEGPHTGELFF. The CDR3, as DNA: TGTGCCAGCAGCTTGGAGGGACCCCACACCGGGGAGCTGTTTTTT. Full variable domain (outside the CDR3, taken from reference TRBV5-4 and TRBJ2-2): ETGVTQSPTHLIKTRGQQVTLRCSSQSGHNTVSWYQQALGQGPQFIFQYYREEENGRGNFPPRFSGLQFPNYSSELNVNALELDDSALYLCASSLEGPHTGELFFGEGSRLTVL.

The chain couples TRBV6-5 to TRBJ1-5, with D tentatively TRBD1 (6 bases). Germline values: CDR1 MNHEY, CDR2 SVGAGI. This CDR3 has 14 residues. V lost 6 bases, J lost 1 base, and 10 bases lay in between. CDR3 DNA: TGTGCCAGCAGACATCAGGGGAGCAATCAGCCCCAGCATTTT. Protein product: CASRHQGSNQPQHF.

This CDR3 is CATSREAEYSGANVLTF. The CDR3 DNA is TGTGCCACCAGCAGAGAGGCCGAGTACTCTGGGGCCAACGTCCTGACTTTC. V and J are TRBV15 and TRBJ2-6, with unresolved D. The CDR3 consists of 17 residues. CDR1 and CDR2 (germline): LNHNV, YYDKDF (reference sequence). V lost 0 bases and J 0 bases, leaving 9 bases between the germline ends.

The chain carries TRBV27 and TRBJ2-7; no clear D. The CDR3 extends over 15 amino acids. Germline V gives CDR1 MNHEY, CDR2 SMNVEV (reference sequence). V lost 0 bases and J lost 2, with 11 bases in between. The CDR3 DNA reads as TGTGCCAGCAGTTTATCGATGGGTCGGGCCTACGAGCAGTACTTC. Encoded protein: CASSLSMGRAYEQYF.

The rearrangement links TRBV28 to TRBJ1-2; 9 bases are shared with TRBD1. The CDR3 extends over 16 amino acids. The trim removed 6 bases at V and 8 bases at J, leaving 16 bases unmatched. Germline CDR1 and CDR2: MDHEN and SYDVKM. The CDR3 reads CASRPGQGRAFLGYTF. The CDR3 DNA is TGTGCCAGCAGGCCGGGACAGGGCCGAGCTTTTTTAGGCTACACCTTC.

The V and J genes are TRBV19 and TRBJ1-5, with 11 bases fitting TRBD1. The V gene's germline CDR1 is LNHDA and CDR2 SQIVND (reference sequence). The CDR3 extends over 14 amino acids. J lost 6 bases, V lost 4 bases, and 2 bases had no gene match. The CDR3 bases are TGTGCCAGTAGTAGGACAGGGGGCGGTCAGCCCCAGCATTTT. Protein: CASSRTGGGQPQHF.

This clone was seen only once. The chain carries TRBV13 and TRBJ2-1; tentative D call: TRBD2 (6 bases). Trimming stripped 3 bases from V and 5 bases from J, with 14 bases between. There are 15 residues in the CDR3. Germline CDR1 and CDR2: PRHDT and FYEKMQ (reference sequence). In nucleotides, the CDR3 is TGTGCCAGCAGCTTGGTGGCGGGATCACACAATGAGCAGTTCTTC. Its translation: CASSLVAGSHNEQFF. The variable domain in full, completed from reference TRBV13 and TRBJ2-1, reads AAGVIQSPRHLIKEKRETATLKCYPIPRHDTVYWYQQGPGQDPQFLISFYEKMQSDKGSIPDRFSAQQFSDYHSELNMSSLELGDSALYFCASSLVAGSHNEQFFGPGTRLTVL.

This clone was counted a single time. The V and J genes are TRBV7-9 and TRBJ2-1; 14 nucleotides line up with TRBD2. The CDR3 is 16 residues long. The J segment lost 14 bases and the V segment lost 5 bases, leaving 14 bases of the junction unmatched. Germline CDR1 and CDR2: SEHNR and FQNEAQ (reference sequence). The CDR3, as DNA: TGTGCCAGCAGCCTATTCCAGGGACTAGCGGGAGAGGGAAAGTTCTTC. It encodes CASSLFQGLAGEGKFF.

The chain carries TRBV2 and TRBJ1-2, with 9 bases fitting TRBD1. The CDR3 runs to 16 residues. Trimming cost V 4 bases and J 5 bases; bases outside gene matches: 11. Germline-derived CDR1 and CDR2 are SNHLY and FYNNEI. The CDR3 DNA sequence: TGTGCCAGCAGTGCCACACGGACAGGGGAAGGTTATGGCTACACCTTC. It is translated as CASSATRTGEGYGYTF.

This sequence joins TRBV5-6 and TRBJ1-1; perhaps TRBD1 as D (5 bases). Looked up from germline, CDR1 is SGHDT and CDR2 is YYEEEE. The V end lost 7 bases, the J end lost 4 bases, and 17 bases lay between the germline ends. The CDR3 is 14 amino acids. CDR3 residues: CASVGVRGGTEAFF. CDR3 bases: TGTGCCAGCGTCGGGGTCCGGGGGGGCACTGAAGCTTTCTTT.

Here the CDR3 reads CASSPPGSYNEQFF. CDR3 nucleotides: TGTGCCAGCAGTCCGCCGGGCTCCTACAATGAGCAGTTCTTC. V is TRBV7-9 and J is TRBJ2-1; D is undetermined. V lost 6 bases, J lost 0 bases, and 9 bases lay in between. This CDR3 spans 14 amino acids. Germline values: CDR1 SEHNR, CDR2 FQNEAQ (reference sequence).

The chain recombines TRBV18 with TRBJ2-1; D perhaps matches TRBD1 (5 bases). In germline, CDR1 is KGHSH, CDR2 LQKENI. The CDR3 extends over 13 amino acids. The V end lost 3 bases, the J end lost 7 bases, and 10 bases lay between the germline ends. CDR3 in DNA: TGTGCCAGCTCACCTCAGGGAAGGAATGAGCAGTTCTTC. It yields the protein CASSPQGRNEQFF. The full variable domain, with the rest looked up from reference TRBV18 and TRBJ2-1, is NAGVMQNPRHLVRRRGQEARLRCSPMKGHSHVYWYRQLPEEGLKFMVYLQKENIIDESGMPKERFSAEFPKEGPSILRIQQVVRGDSAAYFCASSPQGRNEQFFGPGTRLTVL.

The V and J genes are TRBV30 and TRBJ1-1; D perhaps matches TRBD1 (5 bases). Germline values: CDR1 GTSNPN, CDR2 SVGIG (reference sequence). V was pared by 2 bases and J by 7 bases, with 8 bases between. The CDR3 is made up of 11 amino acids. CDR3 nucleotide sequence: TGTGCCTGGAGTCTAGGGGATGAAGCTTTCTTT. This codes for CAWSLGDEAFF. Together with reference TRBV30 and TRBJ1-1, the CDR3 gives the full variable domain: SQTIHQWPATLVQPVGSPLSLECTVEGTSNPNLYWYRQAAGRGLQLLFYSVGIGQISSEVPQNLSASRPQDRQFILSSKKLLLSDSGFYLCAWSLGDEAFFGQGTRLTVV.

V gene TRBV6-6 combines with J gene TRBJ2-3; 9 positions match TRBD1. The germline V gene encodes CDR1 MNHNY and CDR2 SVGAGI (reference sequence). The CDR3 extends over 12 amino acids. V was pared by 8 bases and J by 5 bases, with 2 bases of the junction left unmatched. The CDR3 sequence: CASATGGDTQYF. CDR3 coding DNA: TGTGCCAGCGCGACAGGGGGAGATACGCAGTATTTT.

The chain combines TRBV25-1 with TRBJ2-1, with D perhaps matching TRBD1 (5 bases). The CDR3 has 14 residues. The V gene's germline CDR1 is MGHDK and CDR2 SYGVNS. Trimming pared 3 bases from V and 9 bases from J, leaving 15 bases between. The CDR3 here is CASSDSGRAVEQFF. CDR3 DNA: TGTGCCAGCAGTGATTCCGGCAGGGCGGTTGAGCAGTTCTTC.